This T cell receptor (beta chain) was recovered during a study of OX40 agonist ivuxolimab in advanced cancers. Profiled with immunoSEQ multiplex PCR; TCRdb holds only in-frame clones, not every one. The table has around 76,000 clones, 75% to 90% seen once; the top ten hold about 0.57%. CDR1 and CDR2 (germline): GTSNPN, SVGIG (reference sequence). The V gene lost 4 bases and the J gene lost 5 bases, with 14 bases spanning the gap. This CDR3 has 13 residues. This chain joins TRBV30 and TRBJ2-5; a weak D match, TRBD2 (5 bases). The sequencing here drew on CD4+ or CD8+ T cells sorted from blood, taken in a trial of the OX40 agonist ivuxolimab. The TCR was taken from an adult with an advanced solid tumor such as melanoma, head and neck, liver or kidney cancer. The CDR3 region has the DNA TGTGCCTGGACTAGCCGAGTAGGGGAGACCCAGTACTTC. It specifies CAWTSRVGETQYF. The whole variable domain, remainder taken from reference TRBV30 and TRBJ2-5, is SQTIHQWPATLVQPVGSPLSLECTVEGTSNPNLYWYRQAAGRGLQLLFYSVGIGQISSEVPQNLSASRPQDRQFILSSKKLLLSDSGFYLCAWTSRVGETQYFGPGTRLLVL.